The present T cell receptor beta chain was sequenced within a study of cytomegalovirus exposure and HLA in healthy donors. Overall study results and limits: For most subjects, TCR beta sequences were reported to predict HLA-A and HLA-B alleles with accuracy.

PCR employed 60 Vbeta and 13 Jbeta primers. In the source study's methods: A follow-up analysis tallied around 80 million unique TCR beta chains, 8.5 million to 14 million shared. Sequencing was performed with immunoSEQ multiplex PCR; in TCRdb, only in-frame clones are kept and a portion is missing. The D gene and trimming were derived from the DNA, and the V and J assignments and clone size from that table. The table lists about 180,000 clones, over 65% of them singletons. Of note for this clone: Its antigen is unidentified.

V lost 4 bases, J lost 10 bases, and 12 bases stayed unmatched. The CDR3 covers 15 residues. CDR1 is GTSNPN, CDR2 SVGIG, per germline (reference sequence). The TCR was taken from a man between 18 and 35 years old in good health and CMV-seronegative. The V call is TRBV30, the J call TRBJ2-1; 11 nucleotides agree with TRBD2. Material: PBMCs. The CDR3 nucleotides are TGTGCCTGGACCGGAGCCCTAGCGGGAGGAGGGGAGCAGTTCTTC. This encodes CAWTGALAGGGEQFF.